This TCR beta chain was sequenced in a study of T cell responses to AZD1222 COVID-19 vaccine. About this clone: As yet, its antigen is unknown. The sample holds other DNA sequences that translate to the same CDR3.

General study points: Repertoire sampling was restricted to post-peak T cell response timepoints. Spike-specific TCR breadth and depth both grew after two AZD1222 doses. There were vaccine-associated CD4 TCRs across spike, dominant at 160-218 and 743-854.

Produced via immunoSEQ multiplex PCR; TCRdb's table is partial and in-frame only. The repertoire has some 130,000 clones, around 90% of them found once; the top ten carry roughly 6.3%. The CDR3 contains 12 residues. V lost 5 bases to trimming and J lost 3 bases, with 4 bases between them. The material sequenced was peripheral blood, taken on day 0 of AZD1222 vaccination. The receptor was derived from an adult in good health. The V and J genes are TRBV12-3 or TRBV12-4 and TRBJ2-2; D uncertain. CDR3 sequence: CASSLDTGELFF. The CDR3 DNA reads as TGTGCCAGCAGTCTAGACACCGGGGAGCTGTTTTTT.